The sequence of this T cell receptor beta chain was determined in a study of T cells after yellow fever vaccination. Study-wide points: A small proportion of clonotypes was detected in both the CD4 and CD8 compartments.

The CDR3 is 11 residues long. Germline V CDR1 and CDR2: SNHLY, FYNNEI. V dropped 6 bases and J dropped 5 bases, with 5 bases sitting between them. TCRdb called the 5' RACE reads again in MiXCR, with one record for every CDR3 protein. The table has some 260,000 distinct CDR3 sequences, over 4.5% seen once. With regard to this clonotype: As yet, its antigen is unknown.

This receptor was taken from a man younger than 30 who received the YFV17D yellow fever vaccine. The sample here was CD4+ T cells sorted from PBMCs, taken on the day of the yellow fever booster vaccination. The V and J genes are TRBV2 and TRBJ1-3; D is uncertain. The chain's CDR3 is CASSVRNTIYF. The CDR3 nucleotides read TGTGCCAGCAGCGTAAGAAACACCATATATTTT.